This T cell receptor beta chain was captured by sequencing in a study of OX40 agonist ivuxolimab in advanced cancers. Study background: The group had a mean age of approximately 60 years, ranged from about 23 to 85, and was 80% to 85% male.

The V gene lost 6 bases and the J gene lost 4 bases, with 9 bases spanning the gap. CDR1 and CDR2 from the germline V gene are MNHEY and SMNVEV (reference sequence). The CDR3 runs to 13 residues. Measured with immunoSEQ multiplex PCR; TCRdb has only the in-frame clones, and not every one. The sample has 70,000 to 75,000 clones; about 86% are singletons. Autoimmune disease history or systemic immunosuppression barred patients. The sequenced sample was CD4+ or CD8+ T cells sorted from blood, obtained in a trial of the OX40 agonist ivuxolimab. This receptor was obtained from an adult with an advanced solid tumor such as melanoma, head and neck, liver or kidney cancer. V is TRBV27 and J is TRBJ2-2, with TRBD1 as a possible D gene (6 bases). CDR3 nucleotides: TGTGCCAGCAGGCTACAGGGCACCGGGGAGCTGTTTTTT. Translating gives CASRLQGTGELFF.